The sequence of this T cell receptor (beta chain) was determined in a study of blood T cell repertoires in COVID-19. There are 17 residues in the CDR3. Data came from immunoSEQ multiplex PCR; TCRdb stores just in-frame clones and leaves some out. This table has 90,000 to 120,000 clones, approximately 81% appearing once. The count of this clone is one. This rearrangement joins TRBV21-1 to TRBJ2-3; the table names TRBD2, a call not compared with the DNA. TRBV21-1 is recorded as a pseudogene. The TCR was taken from a human donor in a cohort sampled during active COVID-19. Source material: peripheral blood. The CDR3 bases are TGTGCCAGCAGCAAAGCGGGGGGGCCGGGAAGCACAGATACGCAGTATTTT. Encoded protein: CASSKAGGPGSTDTQYF.